The 7 T cell receptor beta chains presented below share a single source sample, sequenced in a study of blood T cell repertoires in COVID-19. The method was immunoSEQ multiplex PCR; TCRdb's version includes in-frame clones alone and lacks a portion of them. The sample lists a few hundred thousand clones, 85% to 90% occurring once. The specimen was PBMCs or T cells enriched from blood (not recorded which). The receptor set was obtained from a man aged 30 to 39 who had recovered from COVID-19.

This clone showed up just a few times. The V call is TRBV5-8, the J call TRBJ2-1; 9 bases agree with TRBD2. Germline V CDR1 and CDR2: SGHTS, YDEGEE. The CDR3 runs to 17 residues. J was trimmed by 0 bases and V by 5 bases; bases with no gene match: 9. The CDR3 protein is CASSRHIAGDSYNEQFF. DNA of the CDR3: TGTGCCAGCAGTCGACACATAGCGGGAGACTCCTACAATGAGCAGTTCTTC.

This clone was recorded once. The chain recombines TRBV19 with TRBJ1-5; 7 bases are shared with TRBD1. The CDR3 contains 15 residues. V gave up 8 bases and J gave up 2 bases; unmatched junction bases: 9. CDR1 and CDR2 from the germline V gene are LNHDA and SQIVND (reference sequence). The chain's CDR3 is CASGRTGRGNQPQHF. CDR3 sequence (DNA): TGTGCCAGTGGAAGGACAGGAAGAGGCAATCAGCCCCAGCATTTT.

This clone was detected a few times. This chain uses TRBV28 with TRBJ1-6; no definite D call. CDR1 and CDR2 from the germline V gene are MDHEN and SYDVKM. The V end lost 7 bases, the J end lost 4 bases, and 17 bases lay between the germline ends. The CDR3 has 16 residues. The CDR3 DNA reads as TGTGCCAGCACCAGACGCGGAGGGCGATATAATTCACCCCTCCACTTT. Translation gives CASTRRGGRYNSPLHF. The full variable domain, rest sourced from reference TRBV28 and TRBJ1-6, is DVKVTQSSRYLVKRTGEKVFLECVQDMDHENMFWYRQDPGLGLRLIYFSYDVKMKEKGDIPEGYSVSREKKERFSLILESASTNQTSMYLCASTRRGGRYNSPLHFGNGTRLTVT.

The chain joins TRBV18 to TRBJ1-2; D perhaps matches TRBD1 (5 bases). V gave up 2 bases and J gave up 4 bases, with 20 bases separating them. From germline, CDR1 is KGHSH and CDR2 LQKENI. This CDR3 contains 17 residues. The CDR3 nucleotides are TGTGCCAGCTCACCAAGGACATCGCAAGGTTTCAGCTATGGCTACACCTTC. The encoded protein is CASSPRTSQGFSYGYTF.

The V call is TRBV19, the J call TRBJ2-6, with D maybe TRBD1 (6 bases). Trimming cost V 7 bases and J 0 bases, with 13 bases left between them. CDR1 and CDR2 from the germline V gene are LNHDA and SQIVND (reference sequence). This CDR3 comprises 16 residues. The CDR3 spells CASIRDTTSGANVLTF. The CDR3 DNA reads as TGTGCCAGTATTCGGGACACCACCTCTGGGGCCAACGTCCTGACTTTC. Complete variable domain (other parts from reference TRBV19 and TRBJ2-6): DGGITQSPKYLFRKEGQNVTLSCEQNLNHDAMYWYRQDPGQGLRLIYYSQIVNDFQKGDIAEGYSVSREKKESFPLTVTSAQKNPTAFYLCASIRDTTSGANVLTFGAGSRLTVL.

CDR3 region: CASSLGSQRSGRGYEQYF. CDR3 DNA sequence: TGTGCCAGCAGCTTAGGGTCGCAGAGGAGCGGGAGGGGATACGAGCAGTACTTC. This sequence joins TRBV13 and TRBJ2-7; 10 nucleotides match TRBD2. From germline, CDR1 is PRHDT and CDR2 FYEKMQ (reference sequence). The CDR3 contains 18 residues. The trim removed 0 bases at V and 4 bases at J, leaving 12 bases unmatched.

This chain links TRBV28 with TRBJ2-7; TRBD1 agrees at 8 bases. Germline trimming cut 10 bases from V and 5 bases from J; bases unmatched to any gene: 16. This CDR3 contains 15 residues. Germline V lookup: CDR1 MDHEN, CDR2 SYDVKM. The CDR3 bases are TGTGCCACCACGCAGACAAACAGGGGGATCCACGAGCAGTACTTC. Translating gives CATTQTNRGIHEQYF.